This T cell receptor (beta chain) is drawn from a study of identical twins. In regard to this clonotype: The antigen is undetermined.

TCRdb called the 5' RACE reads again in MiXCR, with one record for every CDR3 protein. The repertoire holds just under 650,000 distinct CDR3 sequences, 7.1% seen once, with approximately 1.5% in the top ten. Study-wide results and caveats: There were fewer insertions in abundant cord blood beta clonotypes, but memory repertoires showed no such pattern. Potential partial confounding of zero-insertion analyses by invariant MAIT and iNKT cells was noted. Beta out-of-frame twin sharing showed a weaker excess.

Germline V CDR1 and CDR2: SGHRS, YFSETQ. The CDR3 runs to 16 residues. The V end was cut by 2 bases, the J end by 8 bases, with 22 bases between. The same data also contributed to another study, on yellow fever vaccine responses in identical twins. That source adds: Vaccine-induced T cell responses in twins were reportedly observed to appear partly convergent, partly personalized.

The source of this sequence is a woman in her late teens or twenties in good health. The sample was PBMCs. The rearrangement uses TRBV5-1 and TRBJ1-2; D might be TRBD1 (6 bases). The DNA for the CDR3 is TGCGCCAGCAGCTTAACAGGGCCAACCCCAGCGGGGGGCTACACCTTC. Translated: CASSLTGPTPAGGYTF.